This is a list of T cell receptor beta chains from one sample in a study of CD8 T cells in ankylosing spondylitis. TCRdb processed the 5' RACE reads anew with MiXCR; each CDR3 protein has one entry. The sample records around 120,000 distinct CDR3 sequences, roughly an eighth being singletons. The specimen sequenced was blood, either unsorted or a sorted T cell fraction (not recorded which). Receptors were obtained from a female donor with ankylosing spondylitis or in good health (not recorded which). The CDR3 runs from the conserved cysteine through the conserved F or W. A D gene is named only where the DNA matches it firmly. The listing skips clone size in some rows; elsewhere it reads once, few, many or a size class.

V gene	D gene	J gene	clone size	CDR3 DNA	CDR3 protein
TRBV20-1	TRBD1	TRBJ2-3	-	TGCAGTGCAACGGGACAGGGAACCACAGATACGCAGTATTTT	CSATGQGTTDTQYF
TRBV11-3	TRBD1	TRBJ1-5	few	TGTGCCAGCAGCTTAAGGGACAGCACAAATCAGCCCCAGCATTTT	CASSLRDSTNQPQHF
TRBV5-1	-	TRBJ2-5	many	TGCGCCAGCAGCTTGGGAGGAGAAGAGACCCAGTACTTC	CASSLGGEETQYF
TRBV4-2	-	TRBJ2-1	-	TGTGCCAGCAGCTCCTCAGGGGGCGGGGGGTACAATGAGCAGTTCTTC	CASSSSGGGGYNEQFF
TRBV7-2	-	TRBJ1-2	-	TGTGCCAACAGCTCGACCACGGGGGGAGCGGGCTACACCTTC	CANSSTTGGAGYTF
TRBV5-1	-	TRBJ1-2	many	TGCGCCAGCAGCTCGAAGGGGACACAGAACTATGGCTACACCTTC	CASSSKGTQNYGYTF
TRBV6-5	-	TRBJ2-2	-	TGTGCCAGCAGTTACAGGGGAAGTCGCACCGGGGAGCTGTTTTTT	CASSYRGSRTGELFF
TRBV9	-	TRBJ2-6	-	TGTGCCAGCAGCTCTGACAGATCCTCTGGGGCCAACGTCCTGACTTTC	CASSSDRSSGANVLTF
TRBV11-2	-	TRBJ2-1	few	TGTGCCAGCAGCTTATTCCGGGAGAGCCCCTACAATGAGCAGTTCTTC	CASSLFRESPYNEQFF
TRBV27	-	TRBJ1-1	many	TGTGCCAGCAGGGCTAAGGGAGGGGGCACTGAAGCTTTCTTT	CASRAKGGGTEAFF
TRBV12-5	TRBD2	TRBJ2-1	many	TGTGCTAGTGGGGGAGAAGGACTAGCGGGGGGTGAGCAGTTCTTC	CASGGEGLAGGEQFF
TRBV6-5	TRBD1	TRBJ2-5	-	TGTGCCAGCAGTTCGCAGGGGGCCCGAGGGACCCAGTACTTC	CASSSQGARGTQYF
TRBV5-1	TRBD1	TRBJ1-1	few	TGCGCCAGCAGCCCGCGGACAGGGGGCGCGGGTGAAGCTTTCTTT	CASSPRTGGAGEAFF
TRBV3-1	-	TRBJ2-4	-	TGTGCCAGCAGCCAACGGACATTGCTAGCCAAAAACATTCAGTACTTC	CASSQRTLLAKNIQYF
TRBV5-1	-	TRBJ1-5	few	TGCGCCAGCAGCTTGGCGGGGGGCAAGAATCAGCCCCAGCATTTT	CASSLAGGKNQPQHF
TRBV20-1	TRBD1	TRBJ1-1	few	TGCAGTGCTAGATCTGGGACAGGGGGCGCGAGTGAAGCTTTCTTT	CSARSGTGGASEAFF
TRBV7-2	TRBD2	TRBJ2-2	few	TGTGCCAGCAGTCCGACACCGGGGGGGATCGGGGAGCTGTTTTTT	CASSPTPGGIGELFF
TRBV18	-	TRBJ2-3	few	TGTGCCAGCTCACCAAACGGGCCGGCGGGAGATACGCAGTATTTT	CASSPNGPAGDTQYF
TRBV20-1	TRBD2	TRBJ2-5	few	TGCAGTGCTAGAAATCCTGCGGGAGTTGGAGAGACCCAGTACTTC	CSARNPAGVGETQYF
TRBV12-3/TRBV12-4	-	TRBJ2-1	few	TGTGCCAGCAGTGCTACTAGCAATGAGCAGTTCTTC	CASSATSNEQFF
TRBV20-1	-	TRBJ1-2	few	TGCAGTGCTAGTTCTGGGGCTTTCTATGGCTACACCTTC	CSASSGAFYGYTF
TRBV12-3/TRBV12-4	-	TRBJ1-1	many	TGTGCCAGCAGCTCACAGGGCGGGAACACTGAAGCTTTCTTT	CASSSQGGNTEAFF
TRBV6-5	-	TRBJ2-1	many	TGTGCCAGCAGTTACTCCCACGGGGTCTCCTACAATGAGCAGTTCTTC	CASSYSHGVSYNEQFF
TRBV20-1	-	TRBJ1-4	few	TGCAGTGCTGGGGGAACAGGAAACGAAAAACTGTTTTTT	CSAGGTGNEKLFF
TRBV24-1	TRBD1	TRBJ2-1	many	TGTGCCACCACCGGGACAGGGGGTAGCAATGAGCAGTTCTTC	CATTGTGGSNEQFF
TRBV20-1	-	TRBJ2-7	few	TGCAGTGCTAGCGGGACCCTTAGGGAGCAGTACTTC	CSASGTLREQYF
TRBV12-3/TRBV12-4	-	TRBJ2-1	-	TGTGCCAGCAGTTCTTCATTATACAATGAGCAGTTCTTC	CASSSSLYNEQFF
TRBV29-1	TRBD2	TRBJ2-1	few	TGCAGCGGACATAGCGGGAGCTCCAATGAGCAGTTCTTC	CSGHSGSSNEQFF
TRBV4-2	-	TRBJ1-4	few	TGTGCCAGCAGCCAACTTAGGGCGTGGGATGAAAAACTGTTTTTT	CASSQLRAWDEKLFF
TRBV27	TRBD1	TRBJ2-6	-	TGTGCCAGCAGTCGGGACAGAAGCGCTTCTGGGACCAACGTCCTGACTTTC	CASSRDRSASGTNVLTF
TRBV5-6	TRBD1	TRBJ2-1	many	TGTGCCAGCAGCTCTATCCAGGGGGCCTCCTACAATGAGCAGTTCTTC	CASSSIQGASYNEQFF
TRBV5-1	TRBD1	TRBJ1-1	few	TGCGCCAGCAGCTTGACAGGGGGAGTTTCTGAATCTTTCTTT	CASSLTGGVSESFF
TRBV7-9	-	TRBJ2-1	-	TGTGCCAGCAGCTTGGGGCCTATAGGGAGCTCCTACAATGAGCAGTTCTTC	CASSLGPIGSSYNEQFF
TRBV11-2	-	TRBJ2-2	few	TGTGCCAGCAGCTCCCTACGGGGGAACACCGGGGAGCTGTTTTTT	CASSSLRGNTGELFF
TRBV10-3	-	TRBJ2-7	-	TGTGCCATCAGTGAGCCCGACCGGAGCTCCTACGAGCAGTACTTC	CAISEPDRSSYEQYF
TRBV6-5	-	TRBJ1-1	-	TGTGCCAGCAGTTTTGACACTGAATCTTTCTTT	CASSFDTESFF
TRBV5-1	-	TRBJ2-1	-	TGCGCCAGCAGCTTGTTCGGGAGCGGATACAATGAGCAGTTCTTC	CASSLFGSGYNEQFF
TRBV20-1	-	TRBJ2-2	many	TGCAGTGCTAGTCATCTAACCAATGACGGGGAGCTGTTTTTT	CSASHLTNDGELFF
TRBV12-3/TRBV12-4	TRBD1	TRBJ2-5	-	TGTGCCAGCAGTAAAAGAACAGGGGAAAAGCGAGAGACCCAGTACTTC	CASSKRTGEKRETQYF
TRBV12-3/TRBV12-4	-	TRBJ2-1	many	TGTGCCAGCAACCTTGGGGGGCGCGGCAATGAGCAGTTCTTC	CASNLGGRGNEQFF
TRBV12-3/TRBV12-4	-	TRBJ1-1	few	TGTGCCAGCACTATAGTATCGAACACTGAAGCTTTCTTT	CASTIVSNTEAFF
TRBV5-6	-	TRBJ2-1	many	TGTGCCAGCAGCTTGGGTACAGGCGTGTTCTTC	CASSLGTGVFF
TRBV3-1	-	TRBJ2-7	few	TGTGCCAGCAGTCAAGATGGGGGTTCCTACGAGCAGTACTTC	CASSQDGGSYEQYF
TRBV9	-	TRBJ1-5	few	TGTGCCAGCAGCGTAGTCCGACGGAGGGGGGATGACAGTCAGCCCCAGCATTTT	CASSVVRRRGDDSQPQHF
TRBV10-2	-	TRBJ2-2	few	TGCGCCAGCAGTGGTCCCGGGACATTGAACACCGGGGAGCTGTTTTTT	CASSGPGTLNTGELFF
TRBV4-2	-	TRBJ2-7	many	TGTGCCAGCAGCCAAGAACGGGAGCAGTACTTC	CASSQEREQYF
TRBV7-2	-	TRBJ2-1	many	TGTGCCAGCAGCTTATACCCAAGCTCCTACAATGAGCAGTTCTTC	CASSLYPSSYNEQFF
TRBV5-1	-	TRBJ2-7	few	TGCGCCAGCAGCCCTAACGGTGTCCACGAGCAGTACTTC	CASSPNGVHEQYF
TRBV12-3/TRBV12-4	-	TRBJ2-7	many	TGTGCCAGCAGTTTTGGACCCTACGAGCAGTACTTC	CASSFGPYEQYF
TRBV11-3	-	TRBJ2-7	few	TGTGCCAGCAGCTTGGCGCCGGCGACAGCCTCCTACGAGCAGTACTTC	CASSLAPATASYEQYF
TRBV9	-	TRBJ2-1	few	TGTGCCAGCAGCGTGGGCTTAACCAATGAGCAGTTCTTC	CASSVGLTNEQFF
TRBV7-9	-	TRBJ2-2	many	TGTGCCAGCAGCCACCCCGTGGGGGGGCGGACCGGGGAGCTGTTTTTT	CASSHPVGGRTGELFF
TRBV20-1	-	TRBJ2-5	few	TGCAGTGCTAGAGATTACTGGCAGGGGCAAGAGACCCAGTACTTC	CSARDYWQGQETQYF
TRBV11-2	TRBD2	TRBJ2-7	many	TGTGCCAGCAGCTTTACTAGCGGGAGATTGGCCTACGAGCAGTACTTC	CASSFTSGRLAYEQYF
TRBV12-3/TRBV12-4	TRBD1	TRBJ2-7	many	TGTGCCAGCAGCCACGCCGGGACAGGGCTCTCCTACGAGCAGTACTTC	CASSHAGTGLSYEQYF
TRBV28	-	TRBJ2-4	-	TGTGCCAGCATAGGTCAGCAGTGGGGGAAGGCCAAAAACATTCAGTACTTC	CASIGQQWGKAKNIQYF
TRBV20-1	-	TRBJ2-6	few	TGCAGTGCTAGGAACAGGGGGGGCTCTGGGGCCAACGTCCTGACTTTC	CSARNRGGSGANVLTF